Below are 19 T cell receptor beta chains sequenced from a single sample in a study of T cells after posttransplantation cyclophosphamide. Profiled with immunoSEQ multiplex PCR; TCRdb holds only in-frame clones, not every one. The sample yields approximately 56,000 clones, approximately 94% seen once. Sequences were obtained from PBMCs. The source of these receptors is a woman aged 25 to 39 in good health and a related stem cell transplant donor.

V gene TRBV30 combines with J gene TRBJ2-1; the match to TRBD1 covers 9 bases. Germline V gene data show CDR1 as GTSNPN and CDR2 as SVGIG (reference sequence). This CDR3 is built from 13 residues. V lost 5 bases to trimming and J lost 8 bases; unmatched junction nucleotides: 7. The DNA for the CDR3 is TGTGCCTGGGACGGGGGACAGGGCTATGAGCAGTTCTTC. As protein: CAWDGGQGYEQFF.

V gene TRBV30 combines with J gene TRBJ1-3; the D is unclear. CDR1 and CDR2 (germline): GTSNPN, SVGIG (reference sequence). This CDR3 has 13 residues. V was pared by 6 bases and J by 0 bases, with 9 bases between. The CDR3 loop is CACDSSSGNTIYF. CDR3 nucleotide sequence: TGTGCCTGTGACTCCAGCTCTGGAAACACCATATATTTT.

V is TRBV18 and J is TRBJ1-2; 7 bases are a match to TRBD1. This CDR3 region has 15 residues. The germline V gene has CDR1 KGHSH and CDR2 LQKENI. V shed 3 bases, J shed 4 bases, and the junction held 8 bases outside the gene matches. The CDR3: CASSPQHEGAYGYTF. CDR3 DNA sequence: TGTGCCAGCTCACCCCAGCATGAGGGGGCCTATGGCTACACCTTC.

In its sample, this clone was seen a few times. The chain links TRBV5-1 to TRBJ2-2; 7 bases are shared with TRBD1. This CDR3 has 17 amino acids. V lost 3 bases and J lost 4; bases outside the gene matches: 12. Germline values: CDR1 SGHRS, CDR2 YFSETQ. CDR3 in amino acids: CASSSRKQGKGTGELFF. In DNA, the CDR3 is TGCGCCAGCAGCTCACGGAAACAGGGGAAAGGCACCGGGGAGCTGTTTTTT. The full variable domain, its missing parts supplied by reference TRBV5-1 and TRBJ2-2, is KAGVTQTPRYLIKTRGQQVTLSCSPISGHRSVSWYQQTPGQGLQFLFEYFSETQRNKGNFPGRFSGRQFSNSRSEMNVSTLELGDSALYLCASSSRKQGKGTGELFFGEGSRLTVL.

The V gene is TRBV30, the J gene TRBJ1-3, with D possibly TRBD1 on 6 matching bases. Germline V gives CDR1 GTSNPN, CDR2 SVGIG (reference sequence). V lost 0 bases and J lost 4, with 13 bases in between. The CDR3 covers 15 residues. The CDR3 loop is CAWSVPGERGNTIYF. Here the CDR3 DNA reads TGTGCCTGGAGTGTACCAGGGGAGCGGGGAAACACCATATATTTT.

The V gene is TRBV30, the J gene TRBJ2-3; 9 bases line up with TRBD2. V trimming: 0 bases; J trimming: 8 bases; junction bases outside the gene matches: 9. The CDR3 contains 15 residues. Germline CDR1 GTSNPN, CDR2 SVGIG (reference sequence). CDR3 loop: CAWSVTRGGAGTQYF. In DNA, the CDR3 is TGTGCCTGGAGTGTTACGCGGGGGGGTGCGGGTACGCAGTATTTT.

This clone was seen only a few times. The rearrangement links TRBV15 to TRBJ2-3; 10 bases match TRBD1. V lost 3 bases and J lost 5; bases outside the gene matches: 8. Germline CDR1 LNHNV, CDR2 YYDKDF (reference sequence). This CDR3 spans 16 amino acids. The CDR3 protein is CATSSEPGQGQDTQYF. As DNA, the CDR3 is TGTGCCACCAGCAGCGAACCGGGACAGGGGCAAGATACGCAGTATTTT.

This chain uses TRBV2 with TRBJ1-5; tentatively, D is TRBD1 (5 bases). CDR1 is SNHLY and CDR2 is FYNNEI in the germline V gene. V lost 7 bases and J 2 bases, leaving 15 bases between the germline ends. The CDR3 sequence is 15 residues long. CDR3 residues: CASTAGGSGNQPQHF. The CDR3 DNA reads TGTGCCAGCACCGCGGGGGGAAGCGGCAATCAGCCCCAGCATTTT.

The chain carries TRBV13 and TRBJ2-5; 8 bases are shared with TRBD2. Trimming cost V 5 bases and J 5 bases; bases outside gene matches: 7. CDR1 and CDR2 from the germline V gene are PRHDT and FYEKMQ (reference sequence). The CDR3 has 14 residues. CDR3 region: CASSLKGLDETQYF. The CDR3 coding sequence is TGTGCCAGCAGCCTAAAGGGACTAGACGAGACCCAGTACTTC.

V is TRBV11-2 and J is TRBJ2-1, with D hard to call. From germline, CDR1 is SGHAT and CDR2 FQNNGV. This CDR3 is built from 15 residues. V was trimmed by 0 bases and J by 0 bases, leaving 6 bases between them. For the CDR3, the DNA is TGTGCCAGCAGCTTAGAACTAAACTCCTACAATGAGCAGTTCTTC. Translated, it gives CASSLELNSYNEQFF.

The V call is TRBV7-2, the J call TRBJ2-7, with 13 bases lining up with TRBD2. The length of the CDR3 is 15 residues. Per germline, CDR1 SGHTA and CDR2 FQGNSA. V lost 5 bases to trimming and J lost 3 bases; unmatched junction nucleotides: 4. DNA of the CDR3: TGTGCCAGCAGCCCCACTAGCGGGGGGGTCTACGAGCAGTACTTC. The encoded protein is CASSPTSGGVYEQYF.

The chain joins TRBV7-6 to TRBJ1-1; weak D call: TRBD1 (6 bases). From germline, CDR1 is SGHVS and CDR2 FNYEAQ. This CDR3 is 13 amino acids long. V lost 5 bases to trimming and J lost 8 bases, with 15 bases between them. CDR3 coding DNA: TGTGCCAGCAGCCGGGGGGTGGGGGCCGAAGCTTTCTTT. Its protein is CASSRGVGAEAFF.

CDR3 DNA: TGTGCCAGCAGCTTACCAGACACTGAAGCTTTCTTT. Translating gives CASSLPDTEAFF. The chain uses TRBV7-2 and TRBJ1-1; D unclear. The V gene's germline CDR1 is SGHTA and CDR2 FQGNSA. V dropped 2 bases and J dropped 3 bases, with 4 bases sitting between them. The CDR3 has 12 amino acids.

This clone was observed once. This chain links TRBV2 with TRBJ1-5; possibly TRBD1 for D (5 bases). CDR1 and CDR2 (germline): SNHLY, FYNNEI. This CDR3 comprises 14 residues. The V end was cut by 2 bases, the J end by 5 bases, with 10 bases between. CDR3 in DNA: TGTGCCAGCAGTGAATCGGGCAGGGATCAGCCCCAGCATTTT. Amino acids: CASSESGRDQPQHF.

The J gene is TRBJ1-5, the V gene TRBV15; TRBD1 matches at 8 bases. With V trimmed by 5 bases and J by 9 bases, 9 bases remained unmatched. The CDR3 has 14 residues. CDR1 and CDR2 (germline): LNHNV, YYDKDF (reference sequence). Here the CDR3 reads CATSLVRGPGPQHF. In DNA, the CDR3 is TGTGCCACCAGCCTAGTCAGGGGGCCCGGGCCCCAGCATTTT. Based on the CDR3 plus reference TRBV15 and TRBJ1-5, the full variable domain is DAMVIQNPRYQVTQFGKPVTLSCSQTLNHNVMYWYQQKSSQAPKLLFHYYDKDFNNEADTPDNFQSRRPNTSFCFLDIRSPGLGDTAMYLCATSLVRGPGPQHFGDGTRLSIL.

The V gene is TRBV27, the J gene TRBJ1-6; TRBD1 matches 7 bases. Trimming cost V 6 bases and J 9 bases; bases outside gene matches: 5. The CDR3 is made up of 13 amino acids. Germline CDR1 and CDR2: MNHEY and SMNVEV (reference sequence). DNA for the CDR3: TGTGCCAGCAGCGGGACAGTCGGTTCACCCCTCCACTTT. It codes for CASSGTVGSPLHF.

This clone occurred once. The chain recombines TRBV7-9 with TRBJ2-7; tentative D call: TRBD1 (6 bases). The germline CDR1 and CDR2 sequences are SEHNR and FQNEAQ (reference sequence). Trimming shortened V by 1 base and J by 3 bases, and 13 bases separated the two germline ends. The CDR3 spans 15 residues. The CDR3 DNA reads TGTGCCAGCAGCTTAGGTTTGGGACAAATCTACGAGCAGTACTTC. Protein product: CASSLGLGQIYEQYF.

This chain joins TRBV5-4 and TRBJ2-7; 8 nucleotides line up with TRBD2. CDR3 length: 14 residues. Germline loops: CDR1 SGHNT, CDR2 YYREEE (reference sequence). V was clipped by 2 bases and J by 2 bases; unmatched bases: 3. CDR3 sequence: CASSFIGGAYEQYF. The CDR3 DNA is TGTGCCAGCAGCTTCATCGGGGGGGCCTACGAGCAGTACTTC.

The sample holds one count of this clone. V usage is TRBV7-2 and J usage is TRBJ1-1; a possible D gene is TRBD1 (5 bases). Looked up from germline, CDR1 is SGHTA and CDR2 is FQGNSA. The CDR3 loop spans 14 amino acids. V was clipped by 7 bases and J by 0 bases, with 12 bases between them. In DNA, the CDR3 is TGTGCCAGCAACCCGACAGTCATGAACACTGAAGCTTTCTTT. Translated: CASNPTVMNTEAFF. The whole variable domain, remainder taken from reference TRBV7-2 and TRBJ1-1, is GAGVSQSPSNKVTEKGKDVELRCDPISGHTALYWYRQSLGQGLEFLIYFQGNSAPDKSGLPSDRFSAERTGGSVSTLTIQRTQQEDSAVYLCASNPTVMNTEAFFGQGTRLTVV.